The rows below give T cell receptor beta chains drawn from one sample of a study of OX40 agonist ivuxolimab in advanced cancers. TCRdb's copy holds only in-frame clones and misses some; the assay was immunoSEQ multiplex PCR. Among 55,000 to 70,000 clones, 75% to 90% were seen once, and the ten largest hold less than 4%. Sample: CD4+ or CD8+ T cells sorted from blood, taken in a trial of the OX40 agonist ivuxolimab. The receptors originated from an adult with an advanced solid tumor such as melanoma, head and neck, liver or kidney cancer. CDR3s leave out the opening cysteine and the closing phenylalanine or tryptophan.

13	TRBV7-2	TRBJ1-2	ASSSHLGARGGYT
11	TRBV28	TRBJ1-2	ASSSGSAYGYT
11	TRBV7-7	TRBJ2-7	ASSFDTSGEQY
16	TRBV30	TRBJ1-1	AWIPLGTGDHLNSEAF
11	TRBV6-5	TRBJ1-1	ASSYSEGREAF
11	TRBV5-1	TRBJ2-1	ASSLGDYNEQF
11	TRBV11-3	TRBJ2-5	ASSLRARETQY
16	TRBV15	TRBJ1-5	ATSRGDGDTGSNQPQH
11	TRBV15	TRBJ1-5	ATSRDSYQPQH
14	TRBV5-1	TRBJ2-3	ASSLAGTGSTDTQY
12	TRBV2	TRBJ2-7	ASSRDRGTYEQY
9	TRBV29-1	TRBJ2-7	SVTGGGEQY
9	TRBV20-1	TRBJ2-7	SATAYYEQY
13	TRBV4-1	TRBJ1-2	ASSQDAEGGLPHT
11	TRBV7-9	TRBJ1-2	ASSPDTPYGYT